This T cell receptor beta chain stems from a study of blood T cell repertoires in COVID-19 (dated by TCRdb to 2018 to 2021). For the study in its entirety: Samples from collaborators originated in the United States, Italy and Spain and spanned both the acute and convalescent phases of COVID-19. The material from the prospective study consisted of cDNA or gDNA derived from T cells, B-cell-depleted T cells, or PBMCs. Deeply sampled blood TCRbeta repertoires from subjects exposed to, actively infected with, or recovered from COVID-19 were included in the dataset. The repertoires were released in a freely available public database meant as a resource for research on the immune response to SARS-CoV-2. The samples were drawn from the first 160 participants of the ongoing ImmuneRACE study and from under 1,500 subjects provided by 6 global collaborators. Sample metadata almost always included a de-identified subject ID, COVID-19 status, age in years and sex. Where available, HLA class I and class II types were taken from metadata supplied by the sample provider and were not determined by assay-based typing.

Whole blood was collected in K2EDTA tubes by collaborating institutions according to the institutions' own protocols. Collaborator samples were shipped for TCRbeta analysis as frozen whole blood, isolated PBMCs, or DNA extracted from either sample type. Unmatched junction bases come to 6, with V trimmed by 4 bases and J by 8 bases. The CDR3 holds 14 amino acids from the cysteine to the phenylalanine. Only the CDR3 portion is preserved as DNA: 42 bases, with reading frame beginning at the first base. In the germline V gene, CDR1 corresponds to SGHTA and CDR2 to FQGNSA. General findings and caveats noted by the study authors: How much clinical and demographic metadata was included differed by source and by participant, and the metadata was provided uncurated.

Notes on this clone: Its antigen is still unknown. No much larger clone exists at a distance of one base, and base qualities are not known.

The immunoSEQ Assay, a bias-controlled multiplex PCR, was used to amplify TCRbeta CDR3 regions from genomic DNA. The source study handled its data this way. The number of nucleated cells in each sample was estimated by amplification of reference gene primers within the assay. Sequence reads were collapsed and filtered to measure the absolute abundance of every unique TCRbeta CDR3 rearrangement. For each sample, productive Simpson clonality was calculated as the square root of Simpson's diversity index across productive rearrangements. In TCRdb, the immuneACCESS table is reduced to in-frame sequences with V and J assigned. These tables do not hold every clone; where another copy was compared, an unresolved V gene accounts for under half, and the others remain unexplained. That table gives V, J and clone size, and the DNA gave D and trimming. Across this sample there are roughly 120,000 clones, with 85% to 90% seen only once. The ten largest clones represent roughly 2.2% of the sample.

This TCR was recovered from a woman aged 50 to 60 with acute or convalescent COVID-19. Input material: peripheral blood. The receptor chain draws on TRBV7-2 and TRBJ1-2, with TRBD1 matching 11 junction bases. This receptor carries the CDR3 CASSSDRTGGGYTF. The base sequence is TGTGCCAGCAGCTCCGATCGGACAGGGGGCGGCTACACCTTC.